This entry concerns a single T cell receptor beta chain. The antigen is undetermined. The sample is drawn from a study of cytomegalovirus exposure and HLA in healthy donors. Points from the study as a whole: Because they were indistinguishable, some V segments, including TRBV6-2 and TRBV6-3, were excluded.

The primer mix had 60 Vbeta and 13 Jbeta primers. Profiling relied on immunoSEQ multiplex PCR, and the TCRdb table lists in-frame clones only, not all of them. This table has about 210,000 clones, about nine tenths appearing once. V was pared by 3 bases and J by 2 bases, with 6 bases of the junction left unmatched. Germline loops: CDR1 MNHEY, CDR2 SMNVEV (reference sequence). The CDR3 totals 16 residues. Donors showed nominal health when sampled, although they likely had unrecorded immune exposures. The sequencing sample was made of PBMCs. This sequence originates from a boy aged 2 to 10 in good health and CMV-seronegative. This chain links TRBV27 with TRBJ2-3, with TRBD1 matching over 9 bases. The CDR3, as DNA: TGTGCCAGCAGTTTCTGGACAGGGGCAAACACAGATACGCAGTATTTT. This encodes CASSFWTGANTDTQYF.